The rows below give T cell receptor beta chains drawn from one sample of a study of blood T cell repertoires in COVID-19. Profiled with immunoSEQ multiplex PCR; TCRdb holds only in-frame clones, not every one. The repertoire includes roughly 150,000 clones, 90% of them detected once, and 18% sits in the top ten. The sequencing sample was made of peripheral blood. These receptors all come from a man aged 60-69 years with active or convalescent COVID-19. CDR3s include the opening cysteine and the closing phenylalanine or tryptophan. Fields, in order: clone size, J gene, D gene, V gene, CDR3 DNA, CDR3 protein. The D gene is left open where the match is weak. Clone size is given for some rows only: seen once, a few or many times, or a class if the clone is expanded.

NA TRBJ2-7 NA TRBV6-5 TGTGCCAGCAGTTACGCGACTAGTGTTTCCTACGAGCAGTACTTC CASSYATSVSYEQYF
once TRBJ2-2 NA TRBV3-1/TRBV3-2 TGTGCCAGCAGCCAGGCCCGGGGGTTCACCGGGGAGCTGTTTTTT CASSQARGFTGELFF
NA TRBJ1-1 NA TRBV7-2 TGTGCCAGCAGCTTAGTACAGGGAGGGACTGAAGCTTTCTTT CASSLVQGGTEAFF
NA TRBJ1-5 NA TRBV25-1 TGTGCCAGCAGTGAGGGAGCAGGAGTACTGCCCCAGCATTTT CASSEGAGVLPQHF
NA TRBJ2-5 NA TRBV2 TGTGCCAGCAGTTCCAGGGTTGCAGAGACCCAGTACTTC CASSSRVAETQYF
NA TRBJ2-7 TRBD1 TRBV6-2/TRBV6-3 TGTGCCAGCAGTTACTGGATTAACCGGGACAGGGGCGACGAGCAGTACTTC CASSYWINRDRGDEQYF
NA TRBJ1-1 TRBD1 TRBV7-8 TGTGCCAGCAGCTTAGGGGACAGGACGAACACTGAAGCTTTCTTT CASSLGDRTNTEAFF
few TRBJ2-3 NA TRBV7-9 TGTGCCAGCAGCGGGGGGACAGATAGCACAGATACGCAGTATTTT CASSGGTDSTDTQYF
NA TRBJ2-1 TRBD2 TRBV18 TGTGCCAGCTCACCTCCGGGACTAGATGCCCTCAATGAGCAGTTCTTC CASSPPGLDALNEQFF
NA TRBJ2-3 TRBD2 TRBV14 TGTGCCAGCAGCTCCCGGACTAGCTCCCACACAGATACGCAGTATTTT CASSSRTSSHTDTQYF
NA TRBJ2-5 NA TRBV7-9 TGTGCCAGCAGCTTAGCGTTGGACTCCCGAGAGACCCAGTACTTC CASSLALDSRETQYF
NA TRBJ1-2 TRBD1 TRBV5-6 TGTGCCAGCAGCTTGGACAGGGGTATTAGGGGCTACACCTTC CASSLDRGIRGYTF
NA TRBJ2-4 NA TRBV6-5 TGTGCCAGCAGTTACTCACAGGCCAAAAACATTCAGTACTTC CASSYSQAKNIQYF
NA TRBJ1-1 TRBD1 TRBV2 TGTGCCAGCAGTGGACAGGGCTACACTGAAGCTTTCTTT CASSGQGYTEAFF
NA TRBJ2-2 TRBD1 TRBV11-2 TGTGCCAGCAGCCGGGACAGGGGGCGCATCGGGGAGCTGTTTTTT CASSRDRGRIGELFF